This TCR beta chain was recovered during a study of cytomegalovirus exposure and HLA in healthy donors (dated by TCRdb to the late 2010s). Describing the broader study: In an earlier analysis of 450 to 750 of the donors, 250 to 350 Gb of sequence data and 100 million or so unique TCR beta sequences from 150 million to 200 million T cells were reported. About five DR-DQ haplotypes were handled as single units for association and clustering, since linkage in the cohort was strong. A later genetic analysis took genome-wide SNP genotypes for about 55% of the 666 donors and used that subset as a discovery cohort. High-throughput TCR immunosequencing, statistical association of individual TCRs with disease status, and machine learning were combined to predict cytomegalovirus infection status. Donor age, sex, ethnicity and CMV serostatus were compiled alongside the repertoire data. An earlier analysis of some 600 of the donors applied high-throughput TCR beta sequencing to assess whether each TCR beta V gene segment acted as functional or pseudogenic. An early release that covered roughly 600 HLA-typed donors contained around 300 gigabases of sequencing data and about 93 million unique TCR sequences. The number of donors typed differed by locus, with 629-630 for A, B, C, DRB1 and DQB1, around 500 for DQA1, nearly 610 for DPA1, and about 450 for DPB1. To study patterns of TCR occurrence, a later analysis re-analyzed previously published TCR beta repertoires from 666 donors and added high-resolution HLA genotyping. HLA typing covered class I and class II loci at four-digit resolution. All discovery cohort repertoires had been generated using a single sequencing platform. Across 398 genotyped donors of the cohort, an average of roughly 250,000 unique TCR beta nucleotide sequences per donor were sequenced, and approximately 17% of those sequences were non-productive. In the later analysis, no new phenotypic data were used to find candidate immune exposures; instead, reliance was placed on TCR beta sequences and their occurrence across donors. The genetic ancestry cluster associated with self-reported Caucasian donors included about 81% of the 300 to 400 genotyped donors. The study aimed to test whether signatures of past pathogen exposure could be identified by cataloging public T cell receptors. The study used immunosequencing to profile the T cell repertoires of 666 subjects and linked those repertoires to cytomegalovirus serostatus. Along with the approximately 700-subject first cohort, a separate validation cohort of approximately 110 different subjects was used. Broad study findings and their caveats: According to a later genetic analysis, donors in an Asian-associated ancestry cluster had fewer N-insertions in productive TCRs than the roughly 700-donor mean. Assigning TCR associations to individual alleles was difficult when HLA alleles, especially DR and DQ, strongly co-occurred. Because counts were too low, more than 15 rarely observed V segments, including chromosome 9 orphons, were excluded from the earlier analysis of several hundred of the donors. The only immune exposure information available for the cohort was CMV serostatus. In vitro tests confirmed that a few of the cytomegalovirus-associated TCR beta chains recognize cytomegalovirus antigens. In an earlier analysis of several hundred of the donors, most TCR beta V segments were observed in productive rearrangements about 87% or about 30% of the time, broadly matching IMGT annotations. An association between a missense DCLRE1C variant and V-gene and J-gene trimming of TCR beta chains was found in a later genetic analysis and replicated in an independent cohort. In a later analysis, HLA-associated TCR beta chains were found to be more clonally expanded and to have lower generation probabilities than equally common non-associated chains. The study gave a list of more than 150 TCR beta chains associated with cytomegalovirus. Most CMV-associated TCR beta chains appeared to be HLA-restricted in a later analysis, and the HLA associations seemed to be driven largely by CMV exposure. Correlated functional status among segregating V segments might reflect linkage disequilibrium, but an unknown experimental factor could not be ruled out. According to a later analysis, TCR association rates differed among HLA loci, with DRB1 alleles showing the most associated TCRs and HLA-C alleles showing the fewest. Most TCR sequences were observed very rarely across donors, whereas some public TCRs were present in many individuals. A further reported finding was that TCR beta sequences accurately predicted the HLA-A and HLA-B alleles for most subjects in the first cohort. The classifier was reported to diagnose cytomegalovirus status with high specificity and sensitivity in both the original and validation cohorts. The sequencing pipeline was judged likely to have produced a cluster of highly shared sequence variants as a technical artifact. Some IMGT-functional V segments, including TRBV6-2 and TRBV6-3, could not be told apart with the 87-base-pair reads, so those segments were excluded. Because some donors lacked HLA typing at each locus, the association tests relied only on the typed subset. A later analysis reported that several top co-occurrence clusters appeared linked to parvovirus B19, influenza, CMV and Epstein-Barr virus. In this cohort, only TCR beta chains were sequenced, and detectable features were limited by the absence of alpha or paired-chain data. At a false discovery rate of 0.05, a later analysis linked under 20,000 TCR beta sequences to specific HLA alleles. The authors suggested that the approach could potentially be generalized to other disease states and immunological phenotypes. The presence/absence analyses assumed that sequencing depth was roughly uniform across donors, and that assumption may not be true.

Libraries came from the immunoSEQ multiplex PCR assay. For the multiplex PCR, a mixture combining 60 forward primers for TCR Vbeta segments and 13 reverse primers for TCR Jbeta segments was used. The CDR3 region of rearranged TCR beta genes was amplified from genomic DNA by a multiplex PCR assay. The amplified TCR beta libraries were sequenced on the Illumina HiSeq System as 87-base-pair reads. Under the source paper's analysis protocol: Across the roughly 700 repertoires, a later analysis counted some 81 million unique TCR beta chains, around 10 million of which were shared by at least two donors. To remove PCR and sequencing errors, raw reads were error-corrected and collapsed into unique sequences using a nearest-neighbor algorithm that merged closely related sequences. Alignment of CDR3 sequences to IMGT reference sequences was used to assign V, D and J gene segments. For a sequence to be retained, a match of at least six nucleotides to both a V gene segment and a J gene segment was required. A rearrangement was called productive if the CDR3 had no stop codons and remained in frame with V and J, and every other rearrangement was called non-productive. CDR3 was defined by IMGT convention, running from the second conserved V-encoded cysteine to the conserved J-encoded phenylalanine. The earlier analysis of about 560 of the donors excluded any sequence lacking an unambiguous match to a single V gene segment. An earlier analysis of a few hundred of the donors called V segments functional above 56.7% productive rearrangements and segregating when the between-donor standard deviation exceeded 5%. A statistical classification framework was built for diagnosing cytomegalovirus status from the catalog of TCR beta chain sequences. In a later analysis, TCR nucleotide sequences were compared against IMGT/GENE-DB human TR gene sequences so that V and J genes could be assigned. Using the TCRdist pipeline, a later analysis assigned CDR3 sequences along with most-parsimonious VDJ recombination scenarios. A later analysis defined each TCR beta chain by its CDR3 amino acid sequence plus V-gene family, and excluded reads lacking a unique V-gene family. As a way to deal with suspected cross-contamination and a sequencing artifact, a later analysis dropped 450 to 700 nucleotide sequences that were highly shared and had low generation probability. In a later analysis, a clonal expansion index for each public chain was calculated from normalized within-repertoire ranks of inferred template counts. In a later analysis, generation probabilities were computed using a VDJ recombination model fitted to out-of-frame rearrangements, and the results were checked against IGoR. A later analysis scored TCR-TCR, TCR-HLA and TCR-CMV co-occurrence with hypergeometric tests, applying a repertoire-size bias correction to TCR pairs. To estimate false discovery rates, a later analysis permuted the HLA or CMV assignments 20 times. In a later analysis, co-occurring TCRs were grouped using DBSCAN, with TCRdist sequence similarity added in when clustering inside HLA-allele-positive subsets. For co-occurrence clustering, repertoires with fewer than 30,000 or more than 120,000 public chains were excluded, along with five or six repertoires with anomalous nucleotide sharing. Sourced from immuneACCESS, this table was stored by TCRdb with only in-frame sequences that have V and J called. A share of the clones is absent; for the studies checked, an unresolved V gene accounts for under half, and the remainder has no known explanation. V, J and clone size are those of that table, while D and trimming were read from the DNA. The sample table shows approximately 88,000 clones, and roughly three quarters are seen once. The ten largest clones capture approximately 3.7% of the sample.

To note about this clone: Its cognate antigen has yet to be identified. No base quality information exists; no much larger clone differs at one position.

Per the germline V gene, SQVTM is the CDR1 and ANQGSEA is the CDR2. At the junction V is shortened by 7 bases and J by 7 bases, with 17 bases in between. The CDR3 measures 13 amino acids from cysteine to phenylalanine. The only DNA kept is the CDR3, 39 bases in frame from the first base. In total, approximately 690 healthy bone marrow donors made up the cohort. Cohort members were all nominally healthy when sampled, although unrecorded immune exposures were likely present. The donor tested CMV seronegative and was one of the 352 seronegative cohort members. Each donor provided a peripheral blood sample, and peripheral blood mononuclear cells were used for TCR beta sequencing. The Qiagen DNeasy Blood Extraction Kit was used to extract genomic DNA from the blood cell samples.

Sample: PBMCs. The TCR sequence derives from a man younger than 40 in good health and CMV-seronegative. The chain links TRBV29-1 with TRBJ2-1; D gene: possibly TRBD2, on 5 matching bases. For the CDR3, the sequence is CSAPGLAGNEQFF. Here is the DNA: TGCAGCGCCCCCGGACTGGCTGGTAATGAGCAGTTCTTC.